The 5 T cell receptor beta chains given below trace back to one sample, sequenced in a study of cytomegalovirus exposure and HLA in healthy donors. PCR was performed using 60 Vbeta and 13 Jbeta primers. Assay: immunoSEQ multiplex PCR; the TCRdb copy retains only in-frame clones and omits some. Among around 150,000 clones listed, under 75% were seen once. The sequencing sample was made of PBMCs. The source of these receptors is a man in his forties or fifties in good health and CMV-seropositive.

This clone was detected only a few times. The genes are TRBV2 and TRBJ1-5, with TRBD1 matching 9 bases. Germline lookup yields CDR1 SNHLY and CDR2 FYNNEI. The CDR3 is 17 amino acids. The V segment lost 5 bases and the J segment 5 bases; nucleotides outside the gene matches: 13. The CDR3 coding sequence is TGTGCCAGCAGTCAGAGATCCGGGACAGGGTTGGATCAGCCCCAGCATTTT. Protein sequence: CASSQRSGTGLDQPQHF.

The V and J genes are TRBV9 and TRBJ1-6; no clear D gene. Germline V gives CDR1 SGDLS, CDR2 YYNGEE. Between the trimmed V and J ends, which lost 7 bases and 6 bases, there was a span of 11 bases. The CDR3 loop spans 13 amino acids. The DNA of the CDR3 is TGTGCCAGCCAAACACGTCCTAATTCACCCCTCCACTTT. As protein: CASQTRPNSPLHF.

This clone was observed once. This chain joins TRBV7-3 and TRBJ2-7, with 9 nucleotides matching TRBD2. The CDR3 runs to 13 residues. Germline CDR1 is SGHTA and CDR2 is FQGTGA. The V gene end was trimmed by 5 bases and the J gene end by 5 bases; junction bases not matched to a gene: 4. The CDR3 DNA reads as TGTGCCAGCAGCCCGGGACTAGCTAACGAGCAGTACTTC. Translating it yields CASSPGLANEQYF.

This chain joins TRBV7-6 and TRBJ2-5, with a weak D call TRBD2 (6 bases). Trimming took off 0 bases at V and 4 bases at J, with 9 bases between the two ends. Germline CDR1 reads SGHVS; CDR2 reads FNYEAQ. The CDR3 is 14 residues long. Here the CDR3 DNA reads TGTGCCAGCAGCTTAGCGGGGGAGGCAGAGACCCAGTACTTC. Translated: CASSLAGEAETQYF.

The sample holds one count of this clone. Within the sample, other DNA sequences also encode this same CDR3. In nucleotides, the CDR3 is TGTGCCAGTAGTATTGGAGGTGGCTACACCTTC. The encoded protein is CASSIGGGYTF. The rearrangement uses TRBV19 and TRBJ1-2, with D unclear. This CDR3 comprises 11 residues. The germline V gene encodes CDR1 LNHDA and CDR2 SQIVND (reference sequence). V lost 3 bases and J 7 bases, leaving 6 bases between the germline ends.